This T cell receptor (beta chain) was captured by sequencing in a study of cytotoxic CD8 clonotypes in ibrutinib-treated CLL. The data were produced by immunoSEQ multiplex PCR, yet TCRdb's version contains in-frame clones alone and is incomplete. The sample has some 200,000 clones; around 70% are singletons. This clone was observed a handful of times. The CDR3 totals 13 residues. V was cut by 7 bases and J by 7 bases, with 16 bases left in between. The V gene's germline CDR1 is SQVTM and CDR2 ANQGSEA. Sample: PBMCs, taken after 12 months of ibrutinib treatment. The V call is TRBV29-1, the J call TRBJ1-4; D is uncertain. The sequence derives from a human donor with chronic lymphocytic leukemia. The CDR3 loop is CSAQHARGEKLFF. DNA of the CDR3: TGCAGCGCCCAACATGCAAGAGGTGAAAAACTGTTTTTT.